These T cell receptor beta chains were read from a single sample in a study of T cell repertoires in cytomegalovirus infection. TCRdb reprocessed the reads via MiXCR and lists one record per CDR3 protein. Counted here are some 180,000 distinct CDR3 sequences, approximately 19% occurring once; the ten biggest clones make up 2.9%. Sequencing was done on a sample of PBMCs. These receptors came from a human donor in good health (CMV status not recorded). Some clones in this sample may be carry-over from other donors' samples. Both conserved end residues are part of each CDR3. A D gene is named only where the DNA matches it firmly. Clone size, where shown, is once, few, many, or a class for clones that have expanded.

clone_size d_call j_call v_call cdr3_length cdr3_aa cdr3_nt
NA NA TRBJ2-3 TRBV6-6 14 CASSPGSTLDTQYF TGTGCCAGCAGTCCCGGGAGCACGTTGGATACGCAGTATTTT
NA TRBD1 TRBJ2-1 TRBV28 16 CASTHSGTGGYNEQFF TGTGCCAGCACCCATTCCGGGACAGGGGGCTACAATGAGCAGTTCTTC
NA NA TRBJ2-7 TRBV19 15 CASIPSSAYSYEQYF TGTGCCAGTATCCCCAGTAGCGCGTACTCCTACGAGCAGTACTTC
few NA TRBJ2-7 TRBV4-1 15 CASSPRLGLGGEQYF TGCGCCAGCAGCCCAAGATTAGGGCTTGGGGGCGAGCAGTACTTC
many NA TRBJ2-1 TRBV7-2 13 CASSLTGAVEQFF TGTGCCAGCAGCTTGACGGGAGCGGTTGAGCAGTTCTTC
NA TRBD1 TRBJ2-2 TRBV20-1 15 CSALAGTANTGELFF TGCAGTGCCCTAGCCGGGACAGCGAACACCGGGGAGCTGTTTTTT
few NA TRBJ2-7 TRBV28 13 CASSYRQGSEQYF TGTGCCAGCAGCTACCGCCAGGGTTCCGAGCAGTACTTC
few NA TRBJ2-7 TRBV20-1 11 CSARKNYEQYF TGCAGTGCTAGGAAGAACTACGAGCAGTACTTC
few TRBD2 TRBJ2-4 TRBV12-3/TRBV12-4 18 CASSPGTSGIAGKNIQYF TGTGCCAGCAGTCCTGGGACTAGCGGGATCGCGGGCAAAAACATTCAGTACTTC
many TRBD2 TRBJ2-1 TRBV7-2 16 CASSPTAGREYNEQFF TGTGCCAGCAGCCCGACGGCGGGGAGGGAGTACAATGAGCAGTTCTTC
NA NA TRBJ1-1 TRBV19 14 CASSPFWAITEAFF TGTGCCAGTAGCCCTTTCTGGGCAATCACTGAAGCTTTCTTT
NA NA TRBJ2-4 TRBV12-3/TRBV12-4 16 CASSPLAHEGKNIQYF TGTGCCAGCAGCCCTCTAGCCCACGAAGGCAAAAACATTCAGTACTTC
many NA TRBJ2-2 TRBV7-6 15 CASSATGGNTGELFF TGTGCCAGCAGCGCTACCGGGGGGAACACCGGGGAGCTGTTTTTT
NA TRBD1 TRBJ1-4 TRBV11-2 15 CASSRPGQGLVKLFF TGTGCCAGCAGCAGACCGGGACAGGGGCTTGTGAAACTGTTTTTT
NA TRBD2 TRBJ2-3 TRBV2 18 CASSERETSGGRGGTQYF TGTGCCAGCAGTGAACGGGAGACTAGCGGGGGTCGAGGGGGTACGCAGTATTTT
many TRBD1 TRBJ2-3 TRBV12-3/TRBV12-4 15 CASRAGTGISDTQYF TGTGCCAGCAGGGCCGGGACAGGAATATCAGATACGCAGTATTTT
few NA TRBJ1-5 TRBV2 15 CASSVRTLSNQPQHF TGTGCCAGCAGTGTGAGGACACTTAGCAATCAGCCCCAGCATTTT
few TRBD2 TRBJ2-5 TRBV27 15 CASSSPSAGVETQYF TGTGCCAGCAGTTCCCCTTCAGCGGGAGTAGAGACCCAGTACTTC
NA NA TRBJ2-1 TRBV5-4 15 CASSLSRDSYNEQFF TGTGCCAGCAGCTTGTCGAGGGACTCCTACAATGAGCAGTTCTTC
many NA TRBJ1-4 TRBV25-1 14 CASSEPGAGEKLFF TGTGCCAGCAGTGAGCCGGGAGCTGGGGAAAAACTGTTTTTT
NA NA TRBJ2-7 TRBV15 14 CATSRRQASYEQYF TGTGCCACCAGCCGAAGACAGGCCAGCTACGAGCAGTACTTC
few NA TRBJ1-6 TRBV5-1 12 CASRAVNSPLHF TGCGCCAGCAGGGCGGTGAATTCACCCCTCCACTTT
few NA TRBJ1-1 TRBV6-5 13 CASSFTVNTEAFF TGTGCCAGCAGTTTCACCGTGAACACTGAAGCTTTCTTT
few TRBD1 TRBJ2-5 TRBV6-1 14 CASSRDRGTETQYF TGTGCCAGCAGCCGGGACAGGGGAACGGAGACCCAGTACTTC
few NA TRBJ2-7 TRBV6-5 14 CASSYVQGTYEQYF TGTGCCAGCAGTTATGTGCAGGGAACCTACGAGCAGTACTTC
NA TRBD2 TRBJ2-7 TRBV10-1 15 CASSGTSGGPNEQYF TGCGCCAGCAGTGGGACTAGCGGGGGACCTAACGAGCAGTACTTC
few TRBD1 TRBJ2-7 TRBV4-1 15 CASSQDQGTAYEQYF TGCGCCAGCAGCCAAGATCAGGGGACAGCCTACGAGCAGTACTTC
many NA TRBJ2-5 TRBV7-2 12 CASSLVTETQYF TGTGCCAGCAGCTTAGTTACGGAGACCCAGTACTTC
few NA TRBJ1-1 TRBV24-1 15 CATSDTTRMNTEAFF TGTGCCACCAGTGATACCACACGAATGAACACTGAAGCTTTCTTT
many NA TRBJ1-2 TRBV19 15 CASSEFLDGIYGYTF TGTGCCAGTAGTGAATTCCTGGACGGAATATATGGCTACACCTTC
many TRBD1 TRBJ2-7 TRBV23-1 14 CASSQSGTAYEQYF TGCGCCAGCAGTCAATCAGGGACAGCCTACGAGCAGTACTTC
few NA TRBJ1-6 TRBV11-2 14 CASSLMLYNSPLHF TGTGCCAGCAGCTTGATGCTATATAATTCACCCCTCCACTTT